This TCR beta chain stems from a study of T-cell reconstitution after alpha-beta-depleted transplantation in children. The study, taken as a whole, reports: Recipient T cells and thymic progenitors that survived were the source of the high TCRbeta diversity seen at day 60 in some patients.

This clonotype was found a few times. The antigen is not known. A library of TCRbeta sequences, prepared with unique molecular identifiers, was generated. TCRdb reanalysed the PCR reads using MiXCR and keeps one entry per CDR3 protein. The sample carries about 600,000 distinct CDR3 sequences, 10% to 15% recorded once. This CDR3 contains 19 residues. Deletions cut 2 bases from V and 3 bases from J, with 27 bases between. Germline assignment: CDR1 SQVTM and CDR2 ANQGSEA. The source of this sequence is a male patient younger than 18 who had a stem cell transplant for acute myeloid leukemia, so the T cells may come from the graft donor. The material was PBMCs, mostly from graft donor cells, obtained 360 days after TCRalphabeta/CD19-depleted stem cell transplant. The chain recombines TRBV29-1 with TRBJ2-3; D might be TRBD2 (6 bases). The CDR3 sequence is CSVEPQFIEEGGPTDTQYF. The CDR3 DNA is TGCAGCGTTGAACCTCAATTCATCGAGGAGGGCGGGCCAACAGATACGCAGTATTTT.